The rows below give T cell receptor beta chains drawn from one sample of a study of control samples from healthy donors and cancer patients. Data came from immunoSEQ multiplex PCR; TCRdb stores just in-frame clones and leaves some out. The sample records 200,000 to 250,000 clones, roughly 94% being singletons. Sequencing input: blood. The receptors were sampled from a man aged 50-59 years in good health. Both conserved end residues are part of each CDR3. The order of the fields is D gene, J gene, V gene, CDR3 DNA, CDR3 protein. A D gene is named only where the DNA matches it firmly.

>.|TRBJ1-2|TRBV7-2
TGTGCCAGCAGCGCAAAAGGGTTCGACTATGGCTACACCTTC
CASSAKGFDYGYTF
>TRBD1|TRBJ1-3|TRBV5-1
TGCGCCACTAGGGACAGCCCTGGAAACACCATATATTTT
CATRDSPGNTIYF
>.|TRBJ1-2|TRBV6-5
TGTGCCAGCAGTTCCCGGGTTGGAGGCTACACCTTC
CASSSRVGGYTF
>.|TRBJ2-6|TRBV6-4
TGTGCCAGCAGTAGGGATTTGGCGGCTGGGGCCAACGTCCTGACTTTC
CASSRDLAAGANVLTF
>.|TRBJ1-1|TRBV18
TGTGCCAGCTCACCACTTGGGGAGGGGACTGAAGCTTTCTTT
CASSPLGEGTEAFF
>TRBD2|TRBJ2-2|TRBV15
TGTGCCACCAGCAGAGATAAAGGCGGGGGGGCCGGCGGGGAGCTGTTTTTT
CATSRDKGGGAGGELFF
>.|TRBJ1-2|TRBV5-4
TGTGCCAGCAGCTTGGGGGCCGGGAGCGGCTACACCTTC
CASSLGAGSGYTF
>.|TRBJ2-4|TRBV11-2
TGTGCCAGCAGCTTAGCCGGGGGTGGGTCCAAAAACATTCAGTACTTC
CASSLAGGGSKNIQYF
>.|TRBJ1-1|TRBV6-5
TGTGCCAGCAGTAGGAGACTTGAAGCTTTCTTT
CASSRRLEAFF
>.|TRBJ1-2|TRBV24-1
TGTGCCACCAGAATGAATGAGACTAACTATGGCTACACCTTC
CATRMNETNYGYTF
>.|TRBJ1-1|TRBV3-1/TRBV3-2
TGTGCCAGCAGCCAACGGCAGGGTATGAACACTGAAGCTTTCTTT
CASSQRQGMNTEAFF
>.|TRBJ2-5|TRBV14
TGTGCCAGCAGCCAGAGCCCTCGGATGCGGGAGACCCAGTACTTC
CASSQSPRMRETQYF
>.|TRBJ1-4|TRBV25-1
TGTGCCAGCAGTGAAAGGGACGCTGCTAATGAAAAACTGTTTTTT
CASSERDAANEKLFF
>.|TRBJ2-5|TRBV5-5
TGTGCCAGCAGCTTTACACTCCAAGAGACCCAGTACTTC
CASSFTLQETQYF
>.|TRBJ1-2|TRBV27
TGTGCCAGCAGCGAAGAGGGTGGCTATGGCTACACCTTC
CASSEEGGYGYTF
>TRBD1|TRBJ2-5|TRBV6-2/TRBV6-3
TGTGCCAGCAGTCGGGACAGGGAAGAGACCCAGTACTTC
CASSRDREETQYF
>TRBD1|TRBJ1-5|TRBV2
TGTGCCAGCAGTAAACAGGGGGCAAGACAGCCCCAGCATTTT
CASSKQGARQPQHF
>.|TRBJ2-3|TRBV2
TGTGCCAGCTCTAGGGATCAGGGCACAGATACGCAGTATTTT
CASSRDQGTDTQYF
>.|TRBJ1-1|TRBV9
TGTGCCAGCAGCCCTGCGACTTTCCCACGGCCTGAAGCTTTCTTT
CASSPATFPRPEAFF
>.|TRBJ2-3|TRBV30
TGTGCCTGGCAAACTGGGGGCGGGGGAGGAGATACGCAGTATTTT
CAWQTGGGGGDTQYF